A selection of T cell receptor beta chains follows, all from one sample in a study of CD8+ T cells in alopecia areata. Data came from immunoSEQ multiplex PCR; TCRdb stores just in-frame clones and leaves some out. Of approximately 180,000 clones in the sample, less than 75% were seen once. This sample comprised CD4+ T cells sorted from blood, obtained between weeks 55 and 65, from a patient treated with tofacitinib. The source is a human donor with alopecia areata. Both conserved end residues are trimmed from each CDR3.

>TRBJ2-7|TRBV27
ASRLGVTSYEQY
>TRBJ1-2|TRBV27
ASSGGGLLNYGYT
>TRBJ2-1|TRBV10-3
AVRRTGIYNEQF
>TRBJ2-3|TRBV5-1
ASSSYRENTDTQY
>TRBJ2-2|TRBV4-2
ASSQQGSGTGELF
>TRBJ2-5|TRBV19
ASSAGETQY
>TRBJ2-5|TRBV5-1
ASSFSRGQETQY
>TRBJ2-7|TRBV29-1
SVTGTVTYEQY
>TRBJ1-6|TRBV19
ASRERLLSPLH
>TRBJ1-4|TRBV25-1
ASMDRQKNEKLF
>TRBJ2-6|TRBV9
ASSVRDSLLSGANVLT
>TRBJ2-7|TRBV29-1
SVSFGECYEQY
>TRBJ2-5|TRBV6-5
ASSYSGGQETQY
>TRBJ2-5|TRBV5-1
ASSTTPEETQY
>TRBJ1-2|TRBV5-1
ASSPDRGQGYT
>TRBJ1-2|TRBV10-3
AISPDRDYGYT
>TRBJ2-3|TRBV15
AIGTSMEDTQY
>TRBJ1-1|TRBV25-1
ASTENTEAF
>TRBJ2-7|TRBV2
ASSVEDRVEQY
>TRBJ2-7|TRBV27
ASSSTSSYEQY
>TRBJ1-5|TRBV29-1
SVAGQANQPQH
>TRBJ1-2|TRBV6-1
ASSESGGYT
>TRBJ2-4|TRBV19
ASSIGYIQY
>TRBJ1-2|TRBV6-5
ASSFITPQGASGYT
>TRBJ2-5|TRBV11-2
ASSLGSGLQEY
>TRBJ1-4|TRBV30
AWSGGPTNEKLF
>TRBJ2-7|TRBV29-1
SVGGGYEQY
>TRBJ2-4|TRBV5-5
ASSGGLAGAPVNIQY
>TRBJ2-3|TRBV29-1
SDTLGPPDTQY
>TRBJ2-3|TRBV6-6
ASSSPRPDTQY
>TRBJ2-5|TRBV25-1
ASSETRGGFEETQY
>TRBJ1-1|TRBV5-1
ASSYGPGFVNTEAF
>TRBJ2-5|TRBV6-6
ATRSGGEETQY
>TRBJ1-2|TRBV30
AWKSEEYGYT
>TRBJ2-1|TRBV29-1
SVSAGRQF
>TRBJ2-7|TRBV5-1
ASSLTIDRGEQY
>TRBJ1-4|TRBV4-1
ASSQDYPQVLNEKLF